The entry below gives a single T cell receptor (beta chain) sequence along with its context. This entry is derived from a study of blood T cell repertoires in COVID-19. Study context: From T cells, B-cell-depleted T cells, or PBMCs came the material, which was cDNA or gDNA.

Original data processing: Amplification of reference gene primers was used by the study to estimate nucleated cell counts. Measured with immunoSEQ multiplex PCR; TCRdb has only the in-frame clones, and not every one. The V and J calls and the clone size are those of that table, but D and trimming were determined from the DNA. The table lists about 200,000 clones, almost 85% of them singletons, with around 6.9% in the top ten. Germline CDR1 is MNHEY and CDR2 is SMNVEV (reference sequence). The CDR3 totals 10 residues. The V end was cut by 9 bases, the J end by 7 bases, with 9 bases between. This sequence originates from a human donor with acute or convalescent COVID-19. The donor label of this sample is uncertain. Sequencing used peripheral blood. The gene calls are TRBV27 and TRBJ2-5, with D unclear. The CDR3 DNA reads TGTGCCAGTCCTCCCGGGACCCAGTACTTC. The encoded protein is CASPPGTQYF.